Listed below are T cell receptor beta chains from one sample, sequenced in a study of blood T cell repertoires in COVID-19. TCRdb's copy holds only in-frame clones and misses some; the assay was immunoSEQ multiplex PCR. This table has 310,000 or so clones, roughly 87% appearing once. Sequences were obtained from peripheral blood. These receptor sequences come from a woman between 50 and 59 years old who had recovered from COVID-19. Each CDR3 is given with its conserved first and last residue. D genes are given only for firm matches. Clone size is not always given. Where it is, it says once, few, many or a class for expanded clones.

j_call d_call clone_size v_call cdr3_aa cdr3_nt
TRBJ1-3 NA NA TRBV19 CASSLGAFSSGNTIYF TGTGCCAGTAGTCTTGGGGCATTCAGCTCTGGAAACACCATATATTTT
TRBJ2-5 TRBD1 NA TRBV27 CASSAPGQGKETQYF TGTGCCAGCAGTGCCCCGGGACAGGGGAAAGAGACCCAGTACTTC
TRBJ2-1 TRBD1 NA TRBV9 CASSALRQGPNNEQFF TGTGCCAGCAGCGCGCTAAGACAGGGACCGAACAATGAGCAGTTCTTC
TRBJ2-7 NA NA TRBV20-1 CSASSADVGLPSEQYF TGCAGTGCGAGTTCGGCCGATGTGGGGCTCCCTTCCGAGCAGTACTTC
TRBJ1-1 TRBD1 NA TRBV9 CASSVSRTGRSEAFF TGTGCCAGCAGCGTAAGCAGGACAGGGAGGTCTGAAGCTTTCTTT
TRBJ2-1 TRBD2 few TRBV18 CASSPAGLAGPNEQFF TGTGCCAGCTCACCTGCGGGACTAGCGGGACCCAATGAGCAGTTCTTC
TRBJ2-7 TRBD1 NA TRBV7-8 CASSFRGQGAYEQYF TGTGCCAGCAGCTTTAGAGGACAGGGGGCTTACGAGCAGTACTTC
TRBJ1-5 TRBD1 once TRBV2 CASSKDRGGSNQPQHF TGTGCCAGCAGTAAGGACAGGGGCGGTAGCAATCAGCCCCAGCATTTT
TRBJ1-1 NA few TRBV25-1 CASSLGREAFF TGTGCCAGCAGTTTAGGGAGGGAAGCTTTCTTT
TRBJ1-6 NA NA TRBV30 CAWSAGLSPLHF TGTGCCTGGAGTGCCGGACTCTCACCCCTCCACTTT
TRBJ2-3 TRBD2 NA TRBV19 CASSRTLAGVGTDTQYF TGTGCCAGTAGTCGCACCCTAGCGGGAGTGGGCACAGATACGCAGTATTTT
TRBJ2-1 NA NA TRBV7-9 CASSLGTANNEQFF TGTGCCAGCAGCTTAGGGACTGCCAACAATGAGCAGTTCTTC
TRBJ2-3 NA NA TRBV27 CASARKAEATDTQYF TGTGCCAGCGCGAGAAAGGCGGAAGCCACAGATACGCAGTATTTT
TRBJ1-2 TRBD1 NA TRBV6-5 CAIARQGAQGYGYTF TGTGCCATCGCGAGGCAGGGGGCGCAGGGCTATGGCTACACCTTC
TRBJ1-5 TRBD1 once TRBV6-5 CASSAQGDQPQHF TGTGCCAGCAGCGCCCAGGGGGACCAGCCCCAGCATTTT
TRBJ1-2 TRBD1 NA TRBV27 CASSLSTGAYGYTF TGTGCCAGCAGTTTATCGACAGGGGCCTATGGCTACACCTTC
TRBJ2-1 NA NA TRBV21-1 CASFFPEQFF TGTGCCAGCTTCTTCCCTGAGCAGTTCTTC
TRBJ1-1 TRBD1 few TRBV7-3 CASSRDRDTEAFF TGTGCCAGCAGTCGGGACAGGGACACTGAAGCTTTCTTT
TRBJ2-7 NA NA TRBV19 CASSALRSGENYEQYF TGTGCCAGTAGTGCACTCCGTTCAGGGGAAAACTACGAGCAGTACTTC
TRBJ2-3 NA NA TRBV7-9 CASSLLVTISTDTQYF TGTGCCAGCAGCTTATTGGTGACAATAAGCACAGATACGCAGTATTTT
TRBJ1-3 NA NA TRBV18 CASSPGRTGNTIYF TGTGCCAGCTCACCCGGCAGGACTGGAAACACCATATATTTT
TRBJ2-1 NA NA TRBV6-5 CASSHGTHNEQFF TGTGCCAGCAGCCACGGGACTCACAATGAGCAGTTCTTC
TRBJ2-7 NA NA TRBV7-2 CASSRLGRDSEQYF TGTGCCAGCAGCCGGCTGGGGCGGGACTCCGAGCAGTACTTC
TRBJ1-2 TRBD1 NA TRBV9 CASSAGGQGYGYTF TGTGCCAGCAGCGCGGGTGGACAGGGCTATGGCTACACCTTC
TRBJ2-5 NA NA TRBV7-2 CASSFGGKETQYF TGTGCCAGCAGCTTCGGAGGAAAGGAGACCCAGTACTTC
TRBJ1-2 TRBD1 NA TRBV30 CAWATTGGYGYTF TGTGCCTGGGCGACGACAGGGGGATATGGCTACACCTTC
TRBJ2-1 TRBD2 NA TRBV6-5 CASSRAGVFDEQFF TGTGCCAGCAGTAGAGCGGGAGTTTTCGATGAGCAGTTCTTC
TRBJ2-3 NA NA TRBV27 CATKAGVGTDTQYF TGTGCCACCAAAGCGGGCGTCGGCACAGATACGCAGTATTTT
TRBJ1-3 NA NA TRBV27 CASSLHLGGSGNTIYF TGTGCCAGCAGTCTCCACCTGGGGGGCTCTGGAAACACCATATATTTT
TRBJ1-1 NA NA TRBV6-1 CASSDRGGDTEAFF TGTGCCAGCAGTGACAGGGGCGGTGACACTGAAGCTTTCTTT
TRBJ1-2 TRBD1 NA TRBV7-9 CASSFGQGREGGYTF TGTGCCAGCAGCTTTGGACAGGGACGTGAGGGTGGCTACACCTTC
TRBJ2-7 NA NA TRBV5-6 CASSLDYSYEQYF TGTGCCAGCAGCTTGGACTATTCCTACGAGCAGTACTTC
TRBJ1-2 NA few TRBV9 CASSGQTGGPSGYTF TGTGCCAGCAGCGGGCAGACCGGAGGTCCCTCAGGCTACACCTTC